This T cell receptor (beta chain) was obtained from a study of identical twins. With V trimmed by 5 bases and J by 7 bases, 9 bases remained unmatched. CDR3 length: 16 amino acids. Germline loops: CDR1 SGHTA, CDR2 FQGNSA. Findings and caveats of the study: Compared with unrelated sharing, twin-shared out-of-frame alpha sequences had more low-probability sequences.

Turning to this clonotype: Its antigen is unknown.

Through template switching, a universal primer site was introduced, and the cDNA contained unique molecular identifiers. From the 5' RACE reads, TCRdb called clonotypes with MiXCR, one entry per CDR3 protein. The profile shows approximately 700,000 distinct CDR3 sequences, 5.5% to 6.5% of them singletons. This clonotype was sampled from a man aged 18 to 29 in good health. The source material was naive T cells sorted from blood. This sequence joins TRBV7-2 and TRBJ1-6; 9 bases match TRBD1. CDR3 sequence: CASSPGQGKGNSPLHF. The CDR3 nucleotides read TGTGCCAGCAGCCCGGGACAGGGTAAAGGGAATTCACCCCTCCACTTT. Complete variable domain (other parts from reference TRBV7-2 and TRBJ1-6): GAGVSQSPSNKVTEKGKDVELRCDPISGHTALYWYRQSLGQGLEFLIYFQGNSAPDKSGLPSDRFSAERTGGSVSTLTIQRTQQEDSAVYLCASSPGQGKGNSPLHFGNGTRLTVT.